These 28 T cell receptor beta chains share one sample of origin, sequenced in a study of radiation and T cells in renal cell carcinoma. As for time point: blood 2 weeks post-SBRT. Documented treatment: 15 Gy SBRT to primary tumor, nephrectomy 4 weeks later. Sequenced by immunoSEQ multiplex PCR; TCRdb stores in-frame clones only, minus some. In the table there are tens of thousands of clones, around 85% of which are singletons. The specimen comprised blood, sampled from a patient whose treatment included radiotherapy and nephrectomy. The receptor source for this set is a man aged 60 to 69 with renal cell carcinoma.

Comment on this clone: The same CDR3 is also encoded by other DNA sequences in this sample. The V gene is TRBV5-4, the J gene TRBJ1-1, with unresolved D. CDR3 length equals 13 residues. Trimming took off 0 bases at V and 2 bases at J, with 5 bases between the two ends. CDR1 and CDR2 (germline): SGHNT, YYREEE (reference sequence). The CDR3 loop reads CASSLGSNTEAFF. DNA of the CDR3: TGTGCCAGCAGCTTGGGCAGTAACACTGAAGCTTTCTTT.

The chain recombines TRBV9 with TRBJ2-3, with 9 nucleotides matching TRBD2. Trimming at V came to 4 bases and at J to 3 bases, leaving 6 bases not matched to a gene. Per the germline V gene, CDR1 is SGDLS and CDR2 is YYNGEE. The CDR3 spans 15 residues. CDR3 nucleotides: TGTGCCAGCAGCCCACCTCTAGCGGGGACAGATACGCAGTATTTT. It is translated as CASSPPLAGTDTQYF.

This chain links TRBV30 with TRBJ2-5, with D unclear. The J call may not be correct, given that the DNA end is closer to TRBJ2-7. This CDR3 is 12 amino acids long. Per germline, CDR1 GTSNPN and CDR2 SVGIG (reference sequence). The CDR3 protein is CAWSVRRYEQYF. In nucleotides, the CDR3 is TGTGCCTGGAGTGTACGACGATACGAGCAGTACTTC.

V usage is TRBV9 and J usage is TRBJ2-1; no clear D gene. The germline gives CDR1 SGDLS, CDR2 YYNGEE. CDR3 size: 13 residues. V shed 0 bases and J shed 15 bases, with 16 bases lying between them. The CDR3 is CASSVEGGLNPFF. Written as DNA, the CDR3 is TGTGCCAGCAGCGTAGAGGGCGGCCTAAACCCGTTCTTC.

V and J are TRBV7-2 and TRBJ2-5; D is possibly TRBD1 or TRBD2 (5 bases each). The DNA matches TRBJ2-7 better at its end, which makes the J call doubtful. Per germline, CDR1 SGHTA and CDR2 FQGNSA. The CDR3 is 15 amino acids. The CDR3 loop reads CASSLAGTIPNEQYF. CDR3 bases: TGTGCCAGCAGCTTAGCCGGGACCATACCCAACGAGCAGTACTTC.

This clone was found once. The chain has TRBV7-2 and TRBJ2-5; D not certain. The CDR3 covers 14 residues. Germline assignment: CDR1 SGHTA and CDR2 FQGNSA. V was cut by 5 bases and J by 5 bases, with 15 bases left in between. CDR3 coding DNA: TGTGCCAGCAGCGATGGGAATACTCGGGAGACCCAGTACTTC. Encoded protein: CASSDGNTRETQYF.

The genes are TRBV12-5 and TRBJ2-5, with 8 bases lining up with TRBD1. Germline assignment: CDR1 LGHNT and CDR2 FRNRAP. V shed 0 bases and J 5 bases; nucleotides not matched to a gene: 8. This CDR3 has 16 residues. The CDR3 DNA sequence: TGTGCTAGTGGTTTGGTGAGGGGCAGGGGGCATGAGACCCAGTACTTC. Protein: CASGLVRGRGHETQYF.

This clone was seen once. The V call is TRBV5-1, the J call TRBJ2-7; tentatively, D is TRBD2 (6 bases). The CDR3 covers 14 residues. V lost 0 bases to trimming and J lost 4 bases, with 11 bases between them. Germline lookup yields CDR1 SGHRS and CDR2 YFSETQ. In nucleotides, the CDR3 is TGCGCCAGCAGCTTGGCCGGAGGGCCTTACGAGCAGTACTTC. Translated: CASSLAGGPYEQYF.

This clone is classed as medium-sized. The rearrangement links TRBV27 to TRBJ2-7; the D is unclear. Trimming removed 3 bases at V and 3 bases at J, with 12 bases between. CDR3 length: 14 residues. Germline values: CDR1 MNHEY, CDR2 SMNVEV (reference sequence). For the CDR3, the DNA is TGTGCCAGCAGTTTGGGAAACTGGGGCTACGAGCAGTACTTC. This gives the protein CASSLGNWGYEQYF.

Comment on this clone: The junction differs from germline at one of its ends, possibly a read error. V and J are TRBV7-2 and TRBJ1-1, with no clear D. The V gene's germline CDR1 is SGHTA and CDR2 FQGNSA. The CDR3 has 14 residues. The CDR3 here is CASSFRYLGTETFF. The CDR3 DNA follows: TGTGCCAGCAGCTTTCGTTACCTGGGAACTGAAACTTTCTTT.

The CDR3 region has the DNA TGTGCCAGCAGACGGACAGGGCGCAATCAGCCCCAGCATTTT. It codes for CASRRTGRNQPQHF. The gene calls are TRBV6-5 and TRBJ1-5, with 8 bases fitting TRBD1. V lost 6 bases and J lost 2; bases outside the gene matches: 3. CDR1 and CDR2 (germline): MNHEY, SVGAGI. The CDR3 contains 14 residues.

The CDR3 loop reads CASSSGQGLYNEQFF. Here the CDR3 DNA reads TGTGCCAGCAGCTCCGGACAGGGGCTGTACAATGAGCAGTTCTTC. This chain uses TRBV7-3 with TRBJ2-1; 9 bases line up with TRBD1. Germline trimming cut 4 bases from V and 4 bases from J; bases unmatched to any gene: 5. The CDR3 consists of 15 residues. Germline lookup yields CDR1 SGHTA and CDR2 FQGTGA.

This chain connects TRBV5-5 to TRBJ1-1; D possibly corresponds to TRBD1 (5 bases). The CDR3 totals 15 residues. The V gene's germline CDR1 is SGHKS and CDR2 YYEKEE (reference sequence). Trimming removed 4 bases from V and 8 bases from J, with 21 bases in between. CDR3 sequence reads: CASSIGPGTQREAFF. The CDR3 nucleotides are TGTGCCAGCAGCATAGGCCCTGGGACCCAACGGGAAGCTTTCTTT.

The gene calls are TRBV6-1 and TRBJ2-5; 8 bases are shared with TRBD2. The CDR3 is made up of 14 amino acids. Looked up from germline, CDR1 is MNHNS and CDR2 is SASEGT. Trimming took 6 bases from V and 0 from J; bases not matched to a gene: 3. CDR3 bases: TGTGCCAGCAGCGGGACTAGAAACCAAGAGACCCAGTACTTC. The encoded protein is CASSGTRNQETQYF.

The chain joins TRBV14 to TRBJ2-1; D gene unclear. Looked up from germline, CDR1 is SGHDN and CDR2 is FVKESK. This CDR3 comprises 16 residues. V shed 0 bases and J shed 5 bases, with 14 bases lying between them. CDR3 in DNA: TGTGCCAGCAGCCAAGATTCCGGACGGACGGACAATGAGCAGTTCTTC. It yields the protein CASSQDSGRTDNEQFF.

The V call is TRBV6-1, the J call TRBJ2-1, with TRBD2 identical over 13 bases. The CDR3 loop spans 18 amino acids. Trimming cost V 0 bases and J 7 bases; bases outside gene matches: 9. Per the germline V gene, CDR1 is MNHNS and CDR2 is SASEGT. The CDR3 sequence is CASSEALGRLAGGNEQFF. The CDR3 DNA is TGTGCCAGCAGTGAAGCTTTGGGTAGACTAGCGGGAGGAAATGAGCAGTTCTTC.

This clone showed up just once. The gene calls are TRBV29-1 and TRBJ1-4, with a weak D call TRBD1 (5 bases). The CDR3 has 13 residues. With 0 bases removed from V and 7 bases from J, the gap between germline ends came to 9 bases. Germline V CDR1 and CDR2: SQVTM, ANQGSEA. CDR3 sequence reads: CSVEEGVGEKLFF. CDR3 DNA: TGCAGCGTTGAAGAGGGGGTTGGTGAAAAACTGTTTTTT. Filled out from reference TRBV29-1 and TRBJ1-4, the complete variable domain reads SAVISQKPSRDICQRGTSLTIQCQVDSQVTMMFWYRQQPGQSLTLIATANQGSEATYESGFVIDKFPISRPNLTFSTLTVSNMSPEDSSIYLCSVEEGVGEKLFFGSGTQLSVL.

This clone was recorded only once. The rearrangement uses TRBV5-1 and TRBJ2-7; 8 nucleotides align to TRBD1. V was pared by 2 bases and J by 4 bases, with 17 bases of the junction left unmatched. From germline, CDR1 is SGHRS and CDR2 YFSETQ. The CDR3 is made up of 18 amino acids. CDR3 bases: TGCGCCAGCAGCTTTGGTCTAGCAGAGAGGGACAGGTTATACGAGCAGTACTTC. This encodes CASSFGLAERDRLYEQYF. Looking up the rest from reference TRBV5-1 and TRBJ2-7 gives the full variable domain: KAGVTQTPRYLIKTRGQQVTLSCSPISGHRSVSWYQQTPGQGLQFLFEYFSETQRNKGNFPGRFSGRQFSNSRSEMNVSTLELGDSALYLCASSFGLAERDRLYEQYFGPGTRLTVT.

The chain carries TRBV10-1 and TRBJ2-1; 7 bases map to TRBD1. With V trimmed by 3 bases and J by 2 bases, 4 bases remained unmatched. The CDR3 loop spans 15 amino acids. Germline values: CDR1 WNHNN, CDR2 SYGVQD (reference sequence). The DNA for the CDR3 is TGCGCCAGCAGTGATATGCAGGGGGCCTACAATGAGCAGTTCTTC. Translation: CASSDMQGAYNEQFF.

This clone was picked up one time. The CDR3 DNA sequence: TGTGCCAGCAGCTTTTCTACTGGCGGGGGGGCTTTCTACGAGCAGTACTTC. Translation gives CASSFSTGGGAFYEQYF. The chain is built from TRBV11-2 and TRBJ2-7, with 9 nucleotides matching TRBD2. CDR3 length equals 17 residues. In germline, CDR1 is SGHAT, CDR2 FQNNGV. With 3 bases clipped from V and 3 bases from J, the junction kept 12 bases outside the gene matches. Filled out from reference TRBV11-2 and TRBJ2-7, the complete variable domain reads EAGVAQSPRYKIIEKRQSVAFWCNPISGHATLYWYQQILGQGPKLLIQFQNNGVVDDSQLPKDRFSAERLKGVDSTLKIQPAKLEDSAVYLCASSFSTGGGAFYEQYFGPGTRLTVT.

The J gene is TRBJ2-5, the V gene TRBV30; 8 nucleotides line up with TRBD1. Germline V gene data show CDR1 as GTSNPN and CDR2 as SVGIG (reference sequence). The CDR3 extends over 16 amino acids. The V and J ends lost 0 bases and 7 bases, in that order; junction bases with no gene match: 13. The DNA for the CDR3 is TGTGCCTGGAGTGTTAAAATGACAGGGGACTGGGGGACCCAGTACTTC. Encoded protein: CAWSVKMTGDWGTQYF.

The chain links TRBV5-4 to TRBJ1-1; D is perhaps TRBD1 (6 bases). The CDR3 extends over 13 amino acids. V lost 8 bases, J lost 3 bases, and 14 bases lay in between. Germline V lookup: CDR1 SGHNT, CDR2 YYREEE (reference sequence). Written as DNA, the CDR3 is TGTGCCAGTAAAACAGGGCTCGACACTGAAGCTTTCTTT. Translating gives CASKTGLDTEAFF.

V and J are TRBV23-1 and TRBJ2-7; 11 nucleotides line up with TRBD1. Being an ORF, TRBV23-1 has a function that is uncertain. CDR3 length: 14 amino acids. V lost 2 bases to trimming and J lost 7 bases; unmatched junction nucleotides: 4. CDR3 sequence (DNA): TGCGCCAGCAGTCAACCGGACAGGGGGCAAGAGCAGTACTTC. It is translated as CASSQPDRGQEQYF.

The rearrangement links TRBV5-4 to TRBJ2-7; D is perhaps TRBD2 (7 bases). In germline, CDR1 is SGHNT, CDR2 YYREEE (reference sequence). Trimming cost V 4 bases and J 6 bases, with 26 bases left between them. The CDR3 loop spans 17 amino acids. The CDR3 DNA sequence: TGTGCCAGCAGCAAATCAAAGGGGGGGGGCGCTTCCCCCGAGCAGTACTTC. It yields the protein CASSKSKGGGASPEQYF.

Written as DNA, the CDR3 is TGTGCCAGCAGCCCCCGGGGAAAGGGGACTGAAGCTTTCTTT. Protein sequence: CASSPRGKGTEAFF. This sequence joins TRBV5-4 and TRBJ1-1; a possible D gene is TRBD1 (5 bases). The V end lost 4 bases, the J end lost 5 bases, and 15 bases lay between the germline ends. Germline CDR1 is SGHNT and CDR2 is YYREEE (reference sequence). The CDR3 has 14 residues. The complete variable domain, with remaining parts taken from reference TRBV5-4 and TRBJ1-1, reads ETGVTQSPTHLIKTRGQQVTLRCSSQSGHNTVSWYQQALGQGPQFIFQYYREEENGRGNFPPRFSGLQFPNYSSELNVNALELDDSALYLCASSPRGKGTEAFFGQGTRLTVV.

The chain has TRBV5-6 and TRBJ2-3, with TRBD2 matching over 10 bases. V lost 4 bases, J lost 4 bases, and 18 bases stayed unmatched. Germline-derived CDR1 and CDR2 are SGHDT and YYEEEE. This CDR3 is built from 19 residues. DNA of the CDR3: TGTGCCAGCAGCAACGACTATGAGCTAGCGGGAGATATGGCAGATACGCAGTATTTT. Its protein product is CASSNDYELAGDMADTQYF.

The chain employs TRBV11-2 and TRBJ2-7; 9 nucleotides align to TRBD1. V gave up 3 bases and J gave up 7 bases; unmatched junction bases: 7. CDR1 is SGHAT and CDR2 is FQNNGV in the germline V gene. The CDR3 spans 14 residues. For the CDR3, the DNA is TGTGCCAGCAGCTTGACAGGGGGTATAGGGGAGCAGTACTTC. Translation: CASSLTGGIGEQYF.

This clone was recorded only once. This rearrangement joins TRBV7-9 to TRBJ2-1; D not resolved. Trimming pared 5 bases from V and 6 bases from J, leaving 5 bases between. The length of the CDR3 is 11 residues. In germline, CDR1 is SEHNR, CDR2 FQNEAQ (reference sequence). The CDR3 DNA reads TGTGCCAGCAGCCTTATCAATGAGCAGTTCTTC. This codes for CASSLINEQFF. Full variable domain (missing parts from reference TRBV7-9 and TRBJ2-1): DTGVSQNPRHKITKRGQNVTFRCDPISEHNRLYWYRQTLGQGPEFLTYFQNEAQLEKSRLLSDRFSAERPKGSFSTLEIQRTEQGDSAMYLCASSLINEQFFGPGTRLTVL.